This T cell receptor beta chain was found in a study of shared clonotypes between healthy human individuals. Produced via immunoSEQ multiplex PCR; TCRdb's table is partial and in-frame only. The data contain roughly 2.2 million clones, approximately 95% of them seen just once; the ten biggest clones take up about 0.39%. After removal of 3 bases from V and 7 bases from J, the junction contained 8 bases not matched to a gene. The CDR3 covers 16 residues. Germline V gives CDR1 SGHRS, CDR2 YFSETQ. This sequence joins TRBV5-1 and TRBJ2-2; 11 bases fit TRBD2. The sequenced material came from naive CD4+ T cells from PBMCs. Subset in this sample: CD45RA+ positively selected. The sequence was collected from a man aged 18 to 29 in good health. Some clones in this sample may be carry-over from other donors' samples. CDR3 sequence (DNA): TGCGCCAGCAGCTCCGGGCTAGCGGGAGGTCACGGGGAGCTGTTTTTT. Its translation: CASSSGLAGGHGELFF.